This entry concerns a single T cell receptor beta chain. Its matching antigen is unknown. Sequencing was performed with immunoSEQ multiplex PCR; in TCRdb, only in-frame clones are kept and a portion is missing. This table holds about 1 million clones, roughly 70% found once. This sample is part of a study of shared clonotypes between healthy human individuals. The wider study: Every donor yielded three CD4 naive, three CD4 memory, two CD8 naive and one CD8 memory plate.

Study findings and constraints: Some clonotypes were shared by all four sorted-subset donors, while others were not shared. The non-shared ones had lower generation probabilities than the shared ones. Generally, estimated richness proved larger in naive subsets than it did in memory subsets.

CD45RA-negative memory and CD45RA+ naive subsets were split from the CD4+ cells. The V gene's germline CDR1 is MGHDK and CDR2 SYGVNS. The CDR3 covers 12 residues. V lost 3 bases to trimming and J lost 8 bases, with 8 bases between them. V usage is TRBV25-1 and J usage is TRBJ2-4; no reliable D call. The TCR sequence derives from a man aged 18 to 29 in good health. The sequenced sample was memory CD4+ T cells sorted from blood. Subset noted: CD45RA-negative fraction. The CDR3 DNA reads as TGTGCCAGCAGTGACATCTGGGACATTCAGTACTTC. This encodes CASSDIWDIQYF.